Reported below is one T cell receptor (beta chain). These data are taken from a study of cytotoxic CD8 clonotypes in ibrutinib-treated CLL. The method was immunoSEQ multiplex PCR; TCRdb's version includes in-frame clones alone and lacks a portion of them. The repertoire includes some 29,000 clones, roughly 62% of them detected once, and around 13% sits in the top ten. This CDR3 contains 15 residues. The V end lost 5 bases, the J end lost 6 bases, and 20 bases lay between the germline ends. Germline values: CDR1 MNHEY, CDR2 SVGAGI. Specimen: PBMCs, collected before ibrutinib treatment. The receptor comes from a human donor with chronic lymphocytic leukemia. The genes are TRBV6-5 and TRBJ2-7; D tentatively reads TRBD1 or TRBD2 (6 bases each). The CDR3 nucleotides read TGTGCCAGCAGTGGACCGGGGGCCCTTCCGTCCGAGCAGTACTTC. Protein: CASSGPGALPSEQYF.